The rows below give T cell receptor beta chains drawn from one sample of a study of molecular identifiers for immune sequencing clone quantification. MiXCR, run by TCRdb on the PCR reads, gives a single entry per CDR3 protein. The table includes about 320,000 distinct CDR3 sequences, 20% to 25% detected once. Sequencing was performed on naive CD8+ T cells from blood, with Jurkat cell RNA spiked in. Receptor source: a human donor in good health. Some libraries in this study had Jurkat cell RNA spiked in. Both conserved end residues are part of each CDR3. The order of the fields is CDR3 length, V gene, D gene, J gene, clone size, CDR3 protein, CDR3 DNA. D genes are given only for firm matches. Clone size, where shown, is once, few, many, or a class for clones that have expanded.

17	TRBV6-2/TRBV6-3	TRBD1	TRBJ1-6	few	CASSYYDGTGKNSPLHF	TGTGCCAGCAGTTACTACGACGGGACAGGGAAAAATTCACCCCTCCACTTT
14	TRBV13	NA	TRBJ1-5	many	CASSSTYSNQPQHF	TGTGCCAGCAGCTCAACCTATAGCAATCAGCCCCAGCATTTT
14	TRBV13	NA	TRBJ2-7	many	CASSEGRGSYEQYF	TGTGCCAGCAGCGAAGGCCGAGGCTCCTACGAGCAGTACTTC
16	TRBV18	TRBD1	TRBJ2-3	NA	CASSREDRATTDTQYF	TGTGCCAGCTCACGGGAGGACAGGGCCACTACAGATACGCAGTATTTT
11	TRBV30	NA	TRBJ1-1	many	CAWSLVTEAFF	TGTGCCTGGAGTTTGGTTACTGAAGCTTTCTTT
13	TRBV4-1	NA	TRBJ1-1	NA	CASSLLGHTEAFF	TGCGCCAGCAGCCTACTCGGGCACACTGAAGCTTTCTTT
19	TRBV2	TRBD2	TRBJ2-3	NA	CASSRGISSGSWAADTQYF	TGTGCCAGCAGTCGCGGGATCTCCAGCGGGAGTTGGGCGGCAGATACGCAGTATTTT
13	TRBV28	NA	TRBJ2-3	many	CASRLQVSDTQYF	TGTGCCAGCAGGCTACAGGTCTCAGATACGCAGTATTTT
15	TRBV12-3/TRBV12-4	NA	TRBJ2-3	many	CASSLVTFSTDTQYF	TGTGCCAGCAGTTTAGTAACCTTCTCCACAGATACGCAGTATTTT
16	TRBV7-8	NA	TRBJ2-3	many	CASSLGAWGSTDTQYF	TGTGCCAGCAGCTTAGGAGCCTGGGGTAGCACAGATACGCAGTATTTT
18	TRBV28	TRBD1	TRBJ1-1	many	CASSIPGPGTGFVGEAFF	TGTGCCAGCAGTATACCCGGCCCCGGGACAGGCTTCGTCGGTGAAGCTTTCTTT
15	TRBV19	NA	TRBJ1-1	many	CASSTNVGGGTEAFF	TGTGCCAGTAGTACCAACGTGGGTGGGGGAACTGAAGCTTTCTTT
15	TRBV4-1	TRBD1	TRBJ2-1	many	CASQVGTGGYNEQFF	TGCGCCAGTCAGGTCGGGACAGGGGGCTACAATGAGCAGTTCTTC
15	TRBV28	NA	TRBJ2-5	many	CASSSDSTNQETQYF	TGTGCCAGCAGTTCAGACAGTACTAATCAAGAGACCCAGTACTTC
15	TRBV13	TRBD1	TRBJ1-4	many	CASSSRQGINEKLFF	TGTGCCAGCAGCTCCAGACAGGGCATTAATGAAAAACTGTTTTTT
15	TRBV4-1	NA	TRBJ1-6	NA	CASSQATGFPPPLHF	TGCGCCAGCAGCCAGGCAACAGGTTTTCCTCCACCCCTCCACTTT
12	TRBV7-9	TRBD2	TRBJ2-5	few	CASGREGETQYF	TGTGCTAGCGGGAGGGAAGGGGAGACCCAGTACTTC
15	TRBV20-1	NA	TRBJ1-4	many	CSASSWESTNEKLFF	TGCAGTGCTAGCTCCTGGGAGTCAACTAATGAAAAACTGTTTTTT
13	TRBV12-3/TRBV12-4	NA	TRBJ2-5	few	CASSGGSEGTQYF	TGTGCCAGCAGCGGAGGGTCGGAGGGGACCCAGTACTTC
15	TRBV27	NA	TRBJ1-5	few	CASSLTVESNQPQHF	TGTGCCAGCAGTTTGACAGTGGAAAGCAATCAGCCCCAGCATTTT
13	TRBV7-9	NA	TRBJ2-5	few	CASSFLGGETQYF	TGTGCCAGCAGCTTTTTAGGTGGAGAGACCCAGTACTTC
12	TRBV10-2	NA	TRBJ2-7	few	CASSPGVPEQYF	TGCGCCAGCAGTCCCGGGGTTCCCGAGCAGTACTTC
15	TRBV15	TRBD1	TRBJ1-1	many	CATSRDLGTGREAFF	TGTGCCACCAGCAGAGATCTTGGGACAGGTCGTGAAGCTTTCTTT
14	TRBV30	TRBD2	TRBJ2-1	few	CAWSEGRGGNEQFF	TGTGCCTGGAGTGAAGGTCGGGGGGGTAATGAGCAGTTCTTC
15	TRBV6-2/TRBV6-3	TRBD2	TRBJ2-1	few	CASSWGLAAYNEQFF	TGTGCCAGCAGTTGGGGTCTAGCGGCATACAATGAGCAGTTCTTC
15	TRBV28	NA	TRBJ1-1	many	CASSLVQGLNTEAFF	TGTGCCAGCAGTTTAGTACAGGGCTTGAACACTGAAGCTTTCTTT
13	TRBV12-5	NA	TRBJ1-2	many	CASGLFQLHGYTF	TGTGCTAGTGGTTTGTTTCAACTCCATGGCTACACCTTC
11	TRBV5-5	NA	TRBJ1-1	many	CASSFGAEAFF	TGTGCCAGCAGCTTCGGGGCTGAAGCTTTCTTT